The 23 T cell receptor beta chains in this list originate from one sample, sequenced in a study of radiotherapy plus CTLA-4 blockade in lung cancer. Some clones are missing from TCRdb's copy, which holds only in-frame ones; the method was immunoSEQ multiplex PCR. Of 70,000 to 85,000 clones in the sample, less than 85% were seen once. The sample in question was peripheral blood, obtained from a patient treated with radiotherapy plus ipilimumab. These receptors came from a human donor with non-small cell lung cancer whose response to radiotherapy plus ipilimumab could not be evaluated.

The chain joins TRBV7-2 to TRBJ2-2; no clear D gene. This CDR3 region has 16 residues. Germline V gene lookup returns CDR1 SGHTA and CDR2 FQGNSA. Trimming took off 3 bases at V and 0 bases at J, with 11 bases between the two ends. The chain's CDR3 is CASSLRAPPNTGELFF. The CDR3, as DNA: TGTGCCAGCAGCTTGCGTGCGCCTCCGAACACCGGGGAGCTGTTTTTT.

This chain uses TRBV20-1 with TRBJ2-5, with TRBD2 as a possible D gene (5 bases). The CDR3 length is 11 residues. Germline CDR1 and CDR2: DFQATT and SNEGSKA (reference sequence). With 3 bases removed from V and 6 bases from J, the gap between germline ends came to 8 bases. The CDR3 coding sequence is TGCAGTGCTAGGAGGGCGAAGACCCAGTACTTC. It specifies CSARRAKTQYF.

This chain links TRBV4-3 with TRBJ1-1, with unresolved D. The CDR3 covers 16 residues. Trimming removed 1 base at V and 0 bases at J, with 12 bases between. CDR1 and CDR2 (germline): LGHNA, YSLEER. The CDR3 region has the DNA TGCGCCAGCAGCCAAGGTCCCCTTAGTATGAACACTGAAGCTTTCTTT. It codes for CASSQGPLSMNTEAFF.

This clone showed up just a few times. The genes are TRBV10-3 and TRBJ2-2; TRBD2 matches at 7 bases. Germline assignment: CDR1 ENHRY and CDR2 SYGVKD. V gave up 3 bases and J gave up 3 bases; unmatched junction bases: 4. The CDR3 has 15 residues. In DNA form, the CDR3 reads TGTGCCATCAGTGAACCTAGCGGATACACCGGGGAGCTGTTTTTT. Translating it yields CAISEPSGYTGELFF.

This clone was seen a single time. The rearrangement links TRBV7-2 to TRBJ2-3; 9 nucleotides line up with TRBD2. Germline V lookup: CDR1 SGHTA, CDR2 FQGNSA. CDR3 length: 18 residues. Trimming cost V 5 bases and J 2 bases; bases outside gene matches: 14. CDR3 amino acids: CASSPAPVVAGVTDTQYF. CDR3 DNA: TGTGCCAGCAGCCCCGCCCCCGTGGTAGCGGGAGTCACAGATACGCAGTATTTT.

Regarding this clone: The same CDR3 is also encoded by other DNA sequences in this sample. The genes are TRBV7-2 and TRBJ2-7; 12 bases align to TRBD2. CDR1 and CDR2 (germline): SGHTA, FQGNSA. V was pared by 5 bases and J by 2 bases, with 4 bases of the junction left unmatched. There are 15 residues in the CDR3. CDR3 nucleotide sequence: TGTGCCAGCAGCCCTGGACTAGCGGGGACCTACGAGCAGTACTTC. The encoded protein is CASSPGLAGTYEQYF.

The CDR3 loop reads CASSYDGVARDYGYTF. The CDR3 coding sequence is TGTGCCAGCAGTTACGACGGGGTTGCAAGGGACTATGGCTACACCTTC. The chain joins TRBV6-5 to TRBJ1-2, with D hard to call. This CDR3 has 16 residues. CDR1 MNHEY and CDR2 SVGAGI come from the germline V gene. V was cut by 2 bases and J by 3 bases, with 16 bases left in between.

In its sample, this clone was seen once. The CDR3 region has the DNA TGCGCCAGCAGCCCTGAGACAGGGATGAGCAATTCACCCCTCCACTTT. It encodes CASSPETGMSNSPLHF. J is TRBJ1-6 and V is TRBV4-1; TRBD1 matches 7 bases. V lost 4 bases, J lost 7 bases, and 10 bases stayed unmatched. Germline CDR1 and CDR2: MGHRA and YSYEKL. The CDR3 has 16 amino acids.

Comment on this clone: The junction does not match germline at one end; this may be a read error. CDR3 sequence reads: CASSTGTSGRASHNEQFF. CDR3 nucleotides: TGTGCCAGCAGCACCGGGACTAGCGGGAGGGCCTCCCACAATGAGCAGTTCTTC. This rearrangement joins TRBV9 to TRBJ2-1; 16 positions agree with TRBD2. The CDR3 runs to 18 residues. Germline V CDR1 and CDR2: SGDLS, YYNGEE.

V and J are TRBV5-4 and TRBJ2-5; TRBD2 is a possible D gene (6 bases). V shed 7 bases and J shed 4 bases, with 11 bases lying between them. Germline V gene sequence: CDR1 SGHNT, CDR2 YYREEE (reference sequence). This CDR3 is built from 12 residues. CDR3 protein: CASEGRGETQYF. The CDR3 nucleotides read TGTGCCAGCGAAGGGCGGGGAGAGACCCAGTACTTC.

The chain carries TRBV6-5 and TRBJ2-7; TRBD2 is a possible D gene (6 bases). V lost 5 bases and J lost 2, with 13 bases in between. Germline V gives CDR1 MNHEY, CDR2 SVGAGI. This CDR3 is built from 14 residues. The DNA of the CDR3 is TGTGCCAGCAGTCCTTCGGGAGTGGCCTACGAGCAGTACTTC. Its translation is CASSPSGVAYEQYF.

The chain is built from TRBV6-6 and TRBJ2-2, with TRBD1 matching 7 bases. The trim removed 2 bases at V and 6 bases at J, leaving 6 bases unmatched. CDR3 length equals 15 residues. Germline V gene data show CDR1 as MNHNY and CDR2 as SVGAGI (reference sequence). CDR3 DNA: TGTGCCAGCAGTTACAAAGGGGGCTCGGCCGGGGAGCTGTTTTTT. It is translated as CASSYKGGSAGELFF.

In this sample, this clone turned up once. The chain is built from TRBV5-4 and TRBJ2-5; 9 nucleotides agree with TRBD2. V gave up 0 bases and J gave up 2 bases; unmatched junction bases: 2. CDR1 is SGHNT, CDR2 YYREEE, per germline (reference sequence). The CDR3 runs 15 residues. The chain's CDR3 is CASSLGLAEQETQYF. CDR3 bases: TGTGCCAGCAGCTTGGGACTAGCGGAGCAAGAGACCCAGTACTTC.

This clone has only one observation. CDR3 DNA sequence: TGTGCCAGCAGTTTAAAGAGGGGTTCGGGCGGGGGGCGGGAGACCCAGTACTTC. Translation: CASSLKRGSGGGRETQYF. This chain uses TRBV27 with TRBJ2-5; the match to TRBD2 covers 8 bases. Losses at the gene ends were 2 bases for V and 5 bases for J; bases not matched to a gene: 16. The CDR3 contains 18 residues. Germline lookup yields CDR1 MNHEY and CDR2 SMNVEV (reference sequence).

This sequence joins TRBV18 and TRBJ2-6; D may be TRBD2 (5 bases). The CDR3 contains 15 residues. In germline, CDR1 is KGHSH, CDR2 LQKENI. V was trimmed by 2 bases and J by 2 bases, leaving 7 bases between them. CDR3 sequence reads: CASSPTGAGANVLTF. The DNA of the CDR3 is TGTGCCAGCTCACCAACCGGGGCTGGGGCCAACGTCCTGACTTTC.

The chain is built from TRBV5-6 and TRBJ1-1, with a tentative D call TRBD1 (5 bases). There are 16 residues in the CDR3. Trimming pared 4 bases from V and 0 bases from J, leaving 16 bases between. In germline, CDR1 is SGHDT, CDR2 YYEEEE. The CDR3 sequence is CASSPLYRRVNTEAFF. The CDR3 coding sequence is TGTGCCAGCAGCCCATTATACAGGAGGGTGAACACTGAAGCTTTCTTT.

The rearrangement uses TRBV5-4 and TRBJ2-3, with 10 nucleotides matching TRBD2. V was pared by 9 bases and J by 2 bases, with 9 bases of the junction left unmatched. There are 15 residues in the CDR3. CDR1 SGHNT and CDR2 YYREEE come from the germline V gene (reference sequence). The CDR3 spells CATSPAGGPTDTQYF. CDR3 DNA: TGTGCCACCTCCCCAGCGGGAGGGCCCACAGATACGCAGTATTTT.

V and J are TRBV19 and TRBJ1-4; 9 nucleotides line up with TRBD1. The CDR3 contains 13 residues. Germline CDR1 and CDR2: LNHDA and SQIVND (reference sequence). V lost 9 bases, J lost 8 bases, and 7 bases stayed unmatched. DNA for the CDR3: TGTGCCAGCTCACAGGGGGCAAGAGAAAAACTGTTTTTT. This encodes CASSQGAREKLFF.

The V and J genes are TRBV6-1 and TRBJ1-5; D unclear. The CDR3 is 14 amino acids. V lost 2 bases and J 2 bases, leaving 7 bases between the germline ends. The germline gives CDR1 MNHNS, CDR2 SASEGT. As DNA, the CDR3 is TGTGCCAGCAGTGAATTTGGGCGCAATCAGCCCCAGCATTTT. Its protein product is CASSEFGRNQPQHF.

The chain employs TRBV21-1 and TRBJ1-2; TRBD1, the table's D call, lacks a check against the DNA. TRBV21-1 is assigned pseudogene status. The CDR3 spans 17 residues. The CDR3 loop is CASSKVGAQRESYGYTF. DNA for the CDR3: TGTGCCAGCAGCAAAGTGGGGGCCCAGAGGGAGTCCTATGGCTACACCTTC.

V gene TRBV10-3 combines with J gene TRBJ1-2, with D hard to call. The germline gives CDR1 ENHRY, CDR2 SYGVKD. The V and J ends lost 0 bases and 6 bases respectively, with 11 bases between them. This CDR3 comprises 14 residues. The CDR3 DNA reads TGTGCCATCAGTGAGTCGTATACGGTAGATGGCTACACCTTC. Encoded protein: CAISESYTVDGYTF.

The V call is TRBV29-1, the J call TRBJ2-7; TRBD2 agrees at 9 bases. CDR1 is SQVTM and CDR2 is ANQGSEA in the germline V gene. V shed 3 bases, J shed 0 bases, and the junction held 0 bases outside the gene matches. The CDR3 is made up of 13 amino acids. This CDR3 reads CSVETSGSYEQYF. The CDR3 DNA reads as TGCAGCGTTGAGACTAGCGGCTCCTACGAGCAGTACTTC.

In its sample, this clone was seen once. The genes are TRBV19 and TRBJ2-2, with D perhaps matching TRBD2 (6 bases). V was shortened by 5 bases and J by 2 bases, with 18 bases between the two germline ends. CDR3 length: 17 residues. The germline V gene has CDR1 LNHDA and CDR2 SQIVND (reference sequence). The CDR3 is CASSAGLPTQNTGELFF. The CDR3, as DNA: TGTGCCAGTAGTGCCGGACTACCCACCCAAAACACCGGGGAGCTGTTTTTT.